This entry describes one T cell receptor (beta chain). Its target antigen remains unknown. Base qualities are not provided; no much larger clone lies one nucleotide away. The sample comes from a study of blood T cell repertoires in COVID-19 (TCRdb year 2020). About the investigation overall: Samples from collaborators originated in the United States, Italy and Spain and spanned both the acute and convalescent phases of COVID-19. The material from the prospective study consisted of cDNA or gDNA derived from T cells, B-cell-depleted T cells, or PBMCs. The samples were drawn from the first 160 participants of the ongoing ImmuneRACE study and from 1,254 subjects provided by 6 global collaborators. Where HLA class I and class II types were available, the types were taken from metadata supplied by the sample provider, not from assay-based typing. A freely available public database, intended as a resource for researchers studying the immune response to SARS-CoV-2, is where the repertoires were released. Subjects who had been exposed to COVID-19, were actively infected with it, or had recovered from it provided the deeply sampled blood TCRbeta repertoires that made up the dataset. A de-identified subject ID, COVID-19 status, age in years and sex were almost always included in the sample metadata. What the authors observed across the whole study: The quantity of clinical and demographic metadata differed by source and by participant and was supplied without curation.

From cysteine to phenylalanine, the CDR3 is 12 amino acids long. Of the read, only the CDR3 DNA is kept; its 36 bases are in frame from base 1. From the germline V gene, CDR1 is MNHEY and CDR2 is SVGAGI. V and J lose 6 bases and 5 bases, and a span of 9 bases separates them. The immunoSEQ Assay, a bias-controlled multiplex PCR, was used to amplify TCRbeta CDR3 regions from genomic DNA. In the original analysis: Nucleated cell counts per sample were estimated from amplification of reference gene primers within the assay. To quantify the absolute abundance of each unique TCRbeta CDR3 rearrangement, sequence reads were collapsed and filtered. Productive Simpson clonality was computed per sample as the square root of Simpson's diversity index over productive rearrangements. TCRdb holds this immuneACCESS table with in-frame rearrangements only. Some clones are missing; in checked studies, unresolved V genes explain under half, and the rest has no known cause. Clonal size and the V and J genes are those of that table, whereas D and trimming came from the DNA. The sample has some 73,000 clones on record, around nine tenths of them singletons. The top ten clones comprise about 6.5% of the sample.

One collaborating source in Seattle enrolled patients during active infection and followed them longitudinally through the course of disease. Whole blood was collected in K2EDTA tubes by collaborating institutions according to the institutions' own protocols. For TCRbeta analysis, collaborators shipped samples in one of three forms: frozen whole blood, isolated PBMCs, or DNA extracted from either of those sample types. The clonotype originates from a man aged 80 or over with COVID-19, enrolled during active disease. Recombination connected TRBV6-5 to TRBJ2-3; tentative D gene TRBD2, with 5 bases matching. The source material was peripheral blood. The CDR3 loop reads CASRMRVDTQYF. The sequence in DNA is TGTGCCAGCAGGATGAGGGTAGATACGCAGTATTTT.